This T cell receptor beta chain came from a study of PD-1 blockade in classical Hodgkin lymphoma. Broader study findings: It was among complete responders that baseline diversity resembled that of newly diagnosed patients. The repertoire differences lack a defined cause, possibly disease activity or prior therapy. At baseline, newly diagnosed patients reportedly showed less TCR diversity than healthy donors.

Each patient's relapse followed autologous stem cell transplantation, and brentuximab vedotin exposure varied. As for this clone: As yet, its antigen is unknown.

This CDR3 region has 15 residues. Trimming cost V 4 bases and J 3 bases, with 15 bases left between them. Germline assignment: CDR1 LGHNA and CDR2 YSLEER. TCRdb's table, derived via immunoSEQ multiplex PCR, lists solely in-frame clones and lacks some. This table holds about 100,000 clones, roughly nine tenths found once. The material was peripheral blood mononuclear cells (PBMCs), obtained before the second cycle of nivolumab. The sequence was collected from a human donor with classical Hodgkin lymphoma. V and J are TRBV4-3 and TRBJ1-1; D is unresolved. CDR3 sequence (DNA): TGCGCCAGCAGCCGAACCACGTTAGGGTACACTGAAGCTTTCTTT. Encoded protein: CASSRTTLGYTEAFF.